The 11 T cell receptor beta chains below come from one sample, sequenced in a study of T cells in Graves' hyperthyroidism and ophthalmopathy. Amplification targeted TCR beta CDR3 regions from RNA transcripts. The study used the HTBI primer set for a first-round RT-PCR of the TCR CDR3. TCRdb reprocessed the multiplex PCR reads via MiXCR and lists one record per CDR3 protein. Here the sample spans some 300,000 distinct CDR3 sequences, 16% being singletons. The sample taken for sequencing was blood. Receptor source: a man aged 30 to 45 with Graves' hyperthyroidism.

The V call is TRBV28, the J call TRBJ2-7; D possibly corresponds to TRBD1 (6 bases). This CDR3 region has 14 residues. Per germline, CDR1 MDHEN and CDR2 SYDVKM. V gave up 6 bases and J gave up 0 bases, with 12 bases separating them. CDR3 DNA: TGTGCCAGCAGATTACGGGACAACTCCTACGAGCAGTACTTC. Protein product: CASRLRDNSYEQYF.

This clonotype was found a few times. This chain links TRBV29-1 with TRBJ2-3, with D maybe TRBD2 (7 bases). The germline V gene has CDR1 SQVTM and CDR2 ANQGSEA. V lost 3 bases and J lost 6, with 16 bases in between. The CDR3 covers 14 residues. CDR3 coding DNA: TGCAGCGTTGATTCGGGGGGCGGAGTGGATACGCAGTATTTT. Protein product: CSVDSGGGVDTQYF.

This clonotype came up a few times. The chain has TRBV24-1 and TRBJ1-6; no clear D. This CDR3 has 16 residues. Germline CDR1 and CDR2: KGHDR and SFDVKD. V was trimmed by 2 bases and J by 6 bases, leaving 13 bases between them. The CDR3 region is CATSDSRNSGNSPLHF. The CDR3, as DNA: TGTGCCACCAGTGATTCCAGGAATTCGGGTAATTCACCCCTCCACTTT.

This clonotype was counted ten times or more. The chain has TRBV12-3 or TRBV12-4 and TRBJ2-3; D is possibly TRBD2 (6 bases). Trimming shortened V by 5 bases and J by 3 bases, and 18 bases separated the two germline ends. CDR3 size: 16 residues. CDR3 residues: CASSLLGRTLTDTQYF. The CDR3 DNA reads TGTGCCAGCAGTCTCCTAGGGAGGACACTTACAGATACGCAGTATTTT.

The J gene is TRBJ2-2, the V gene TRBV4-1; a weak D match, TRBD2 (5 bases). The CDR3 consists of 17 residues. CDR1 and CDR2 (germline): MGHRA, YSYEKL. V lost 5 bases and J 4 bases, leaving 20 bases between the germline ends. The CDR3 reads CASSEGGRLDGTGELFF. Written as DNA, the CDR3 is TGCGCCAGCAGCGAGGGCGGACGTTTGGATGGCACCGGGGAGCTGTTTTTT.

This clonotype came up many times. The chain links TRBV20-1 to TRBJ2-7; D gene unclear. Trimming stripped 6 bases from V and 4 bases from J, with 22 bases between. Germline CDR1 is DFQATT and CDR2 is SNEGSKA (reference sequence). CDR3 length equals 15 residues. The CDR3 region has the DNA TGCAGTGCCCCGGCCGACCTCCTGTTTCCTTACGAGCAGTACTTC. Its translation: CSAPADLLFPYEQYF.

This clonotype was observed at least ten times. The genes are TRBV3-1 and TRBJ2-5, with D possibly matching TRBD1 (6 bases). The V and J ends lost 6 bases and 4 bases respectively, with 12 bases between them. The CDR3 runs to 13 residues. Germline V lookup: CDR1 LGHDT, CDR2 YNNKEL (reference sequence). CDR3 sequence reads: CASRQTGRETQYF. For the CDR3, the DNA is TGTGCCAGCAGGCAAACAGGGCGAGAGACCCAGTACTTC.

The chain uses TRBV6-1 and TRBJ1-3, with D unresolved. The CDR3 loop spans 14 amino acids. The germline V and J ends were trimmed by 6 bases and 0 bases, with 9 bases remaining between them. The germline V gene encodes CDR1 MNHNS and CDR2 SASEGT. CDR3 residues: CASRKDFSGNTIYF. The CDR3 region has the DNA TGTGCCAGCAGGAAGGATTTCTCTGGAAACACCATATATTTT.

This clonotype was recorded many times. The chain employs TRBV10-3 and TRBJ2-7; D gene unclear. The germline V gene encodes CDR1 ENHRY and CDR2 SYGVKD. The CDR3 has 12 residues. V was trimmed by 0 bases and J by 4 bases, leaving 4 bases between them. The CDR3 region is CAISESIYEQYF. CDR3 sequence (DNA): TGTGCCATCAGTGAGTCGATTTACGAGCAGTACTTC.

This clonotype was observed a handful of times. The genes are TRBV6-1 and TRBJ2-1, with unresolved D. The germline gives CDR1 MNHNS, CDR2 SASEGT. There are 15 residues in the CDR3. With 8 bases removed from V and 2 bases from J, the gap between germline ends came to 16 bases. CDR3 region: CASVPLGKTYNEQFF. The CDR3 coding sequence is TGTGCCAGCGTCCCTTTGGGGAAGACCTACAATGAGCAGTTCTTC.

This clonotype was observed at least ten times. This sequence joins TRBV6-1 and TRBJ2-7; D assignment may be TRBD1 or TRBD2 (5 bases each). Germline CDR1 and CDR2: MNHNS and SASEGT. CDR3 length: 14 residues. The ends were cut back, 6 bases at V and 0 bases at J, with 12 bases in the middle. The CDR3 coding sequence is TGTGCCAGCAGGACCGGGACCAACTCCTACGAGCAGTACTTC. Protein: CASRTGTNSYEQYF.